This is a list of T cell receptor beta chains from one sample in a study of blood T cell repertoires in COVID-19. Here immunoSEQ multiplex PCR was the method, and the copy in TCRdb shows in-frame clones only, minus some. The sample carries a few hundred thousand clones, 80% to 90% recorded once. Sequenced sample: PBMCs or T cells enriched from blood (not recorded which). The receptors were gathered from a woman aged 45-65 years who had recovered from COVID-19. The CDR3 runs from the conserved cysteine through the conserved F or W. The D gene is left open where the match is weak. For some rows the clone size is stated as once, few or many, or as a class when expanded; others skip it.

TRBJ1-1 . TRBV5-8 . TGTGCCAGCAGCTTCACAGCAAATTTGAACACTGAAGCTTTCTTT CASSFTANLNTEAFF
TRBJ2-2 TRBD1 TRBV30 . TGTGCCGGGAAGAGGGGGCTGTTTGACACCGGGGAGCTGTTTTTT CAGKRGLFDTGELFF
TRBJ1-3 . TRBV7-3 . TGTGCCAGCAGCCCAACGTCGGCTGGAAACACCATATATTTT CASSPTSAGNTIYF
TRBJ2-1 TRBD2 TRBV7-9 . TGTGCCAGCAGCTTAGCTGGCGTCGGACTAGCTAGGGTAGGAGAGCAGTTCTTC CASSLAGVGLARVGEQFF
TRBJ1-5 . TRBV30 . TGTGCCTGGAGTGTCAGTCTCAATCAGCCCCAGCATTTT CAWSVSLNQPQHF
TRBJ1-4 TRBD1 TRBV18 . TGTGCCAGCTCAGTCTATCGACAGGGGGATGAAAAACTGTTTTTT CASSVYRQGDEKLFF
TRBJ1-5 . TRBV2 . TGTGCCAGCAGTGATGGGGACACCTATAGCAATCAGCCCCAGCATTTT CASSDGDTYSNQPQHF
TRBJ1-2 . TRBV2 . TGTGCCAGCAGTGACGGAGGACGGATCTTCGGCTACACCTTC CASSDGGRIFGYTF
TRBJ2-6 TRBD1 TRBV5-1 once TGCGCCAGCAGCTCACAGGGGGCGCCCCGCTCTGGGGCCAACGTCCTGACTTTC CASSSQGAPRSGANVLTF
TRBJ2-7 TRBD1 TRBV2 . TGTGCCAGCGGGACGGGACAGGGGGCGAGCGAGCAGTACTTC CASGTGQGASEQYF
TRBJ1-1 . TRBV29-1 once TGCAGCGCCGAAGGGGGACCAATGAACACTGAAGCTTTCTTT CSAEGGPMNTEAFF
TRBJ1-3 . TRBV19 . TGTGCCAGTAGTAATCTACAGGGAAACACCATATATTTT CASSNLQGNTIYF
TRBJ2-7 TRBD1 TRBV5-1 once TGCGCCAGCAGCTTCGGGACAGGGTACGAGCAGTACTTC CASSFGTGYEQYF
TRBJ1-2 TRBD1 TRBV30 . TGTGCCTGGTGTGGACAGGGAGTAAGCTACACCTTC CAWCGQGVSYTF
TRBJ2-3 TRBD2 TRBV3-1/TRBV3-2 . TGTGCCAGCAGCTCGGGTGCTAGCGGGGGGCACACAGATACGCAGTATTTT CASSSGASGGHTDTQYF
TRBJ1-2 TRBD1 TRBV28 . TGTGCCAGCACCGCAGGTCCAGGGGGGTATGGCTACACCTTC CASTAGPGGYGYTF
TRBJ2-7 . TRBV4-1 . TGCGCCAGCAGCCAAGGTACCAGGGACTACGAGCAGTACTTC CASSQGTRDYEQYF
TRBJ1-4 TRBD1 TRBV5-1 . TGCGCCAGCAGCCGGACCGGGACAGGGGAGGAAAAACTGTTTTTT CASSRTGTGEEKLFF
TRBJ2-7 TRBD1 TRBV7-9 . TGTGCCAGCAGCTACAGGGGACCCTACGAGCAGTACTTC CASSYRGPYEQYF
TRBJ1-6 . TRBV5-1 few TGCGCCAGCAGCACCGACTACAGGGATTCACCCCTCCACTTT CASSTDYRDSPLHF
TRBJ1-3 . TRBV7-9 . TGTGCCAGCAGCTCTAGGGGGTATTCTGGAAACACCATATATTTT CASSSRGYSGNTIYF
TRBJ2-7 TRBD2 TRBV20-1 few TGCTCCGGGAGGGGGAAATACGAGCAGTACTTC CSGRGKYEQYF
TRBJ1-2 . TRBV2 . TGTGCCAGCATTCCCCAGACTCCCTTCTATGGCTACACCTTC CASIPQTPFYGYTF
TRBJ1-4 . TRBV4-3 . TGCGCCAGCAGCCAGGGGGGGGGCATCCTAACTAATGAAAAACTGTTTTTT CASSQGGGILTNEKLFF
TRBJ2-1 . TRBV20-1 . TGCAGTGCTAGAGAGAGCGCTGAGCAGTTCTTC CSARESAEQFF
TRBJ1-5 TRBD1 TRBV28 . TGTGCCAGCAGTTTAGACAGGGTGAGCAATCAGCCCCAGCATTTT CASSLDRVSNQPQHF
TRBJ2-2 . TRBV3-1/TRBV3-2 once TGTGCCAGCAGCCACCCGGCCAGGCCCACCGGGGAGCTGTTTTTT CASSHPARPTGELFF
TRBJ2-3 . TRBV7-6 . TGTGCCAGCAGCCCATGGGCCCAGGCCCCTAGCACAGATACGCAGTATTTT CASSPWAQAPSTDTQYF
TRBJ2-5 TRBD1 TRBV7-2 . TGTGCCAGCAGCCTACTACAGACAGGGACGGAGACCCAGTACTTC CASSLLQTGTETQYF
TRBJ1-2 TRBD1 TRBV9 . TGTGCCAGCAGCGTAGGAGACAGGGAAGAGTATGGCTACACCTTC CASSVGDREEYGYTF
TRBJ2-7 . TRBV5-1 . TGCGCCAGCAGCTTGGTTGCTAGCATTACCTACGAGCAGTACTTC CASSLVASITYEQYF
TRBJ1-2 TRBD1 TRBV5-1 . TGCGCCAGCAGCCACGGGACAGGGGCCGCTAACTATGGCTACACCTTC CASSHGTGAANYGYTF
TRBJ2-3 TRBD2 TRBV3-1/TRBV3-2 . TGTGCCAGCAGCGGAAGCGGGGGGGTCACAGATACGCAGTATTTT CASSGSGGVTDTQYF
TRBJ1-5 . TRBV11-2 . TGTGCCAGCAGCTTAGATCCGCAGTCGACCCAGCATTTT CASSLDPQSTQHF
TRBJ2-3 . TRBV27 . TGTGCCAGCAGTCCCCCAACAGATACGCAGTATTTT CASSPPTDTQYF
TRBJ1-2 TRBD1 TRBV5-1 . TGCGCCAGCAGCTCGGGACAGTTCTATGGCTACACCTTC CASSSGQFYGYTF
TRBJ1-3 . TRBV19 . TGTGCCAGTAGGCCCGACAGAACCTCTGGAAACACCATATATTTT CASRPDRTSGNTIYF
TRBJ1-1 . TRBV21-1 . TGTGCCAGCAGCAAAGAGGGGGTGGTCGCTGAAGCTTTCTTT CASSKEGVVAEAFF
TRBJ1-6 . TRBV7-9 . TGTGCCAGCAGCTTAGGATCTCAGCGTGTTTCACCCCTCCACTTT CASSLGSQRVSPLHF
TRBJ2-3 TRBD2 TRBV7-2 . TGTGCCAGCAGCTTACGGCGGGGGGAGTCAGATACGCAGTATTTT CASSLRRGESDTQYF
TRBJ1-2 TRBD1 TRBV2 . TGTGCCAGCATCCCGGACAGGGTGGACTATGGCTACACCTTC CASIPDRVDYGYTF
TRBJ1-2 TRBD1 TRBV7-2 few TGTGCCAGCAGCTTAGAGACAAGGGGGCCCTTTTACTATGGCTACACCTTC CASSLETRGPFYYGYTF
TRBJ2-1 TRBD2 TRBV4-1 . TGCGCCAGCAGCCAAGGGCCTGGGGGGGTCTCCTACAATGAGCAGTTCTTC CASSQGPGGVSYNEQFF
TRBJ1-1 TRBD1 TRBV7-9 . TGTGCCAGCAGCTGGACAGGGAACACTGAAGCTTTCTTT CASSWTGNTEAFF
TRBJ2-7 TRBD1 TRBV2 . TGTGCCAGCAGTGGACAGGGCCTCGAGCAGTACTTC CASSGQGLEQYF
TRBJ2-7 . TRBV15 . TGTGCCACCAGCAGAGAAGGCAGGGGCTCCTACGAGCAGTACTTC CATSREGRGSYEQYF
TRBJ2-7 TRBD2 TRBV7-3 once TGTGCCAGCAGCTTAAGCGGGGGGGCCCTCGAGCAGTACTTC CASSLSGGALEQYF
TRBJ1-1 . TRBV7-3 few TGTGCCAGCAGCTTAACTGCGGGGAAGGGTACTGAAGCTTTCTTT CASSLTAGKGTEAFF
TRBJ1-6 TRBD1 TRBV7-9 . TGTGCCAGCAGCTTAGGGGGACAGGCCTATTCACCCCTCCACTTT CASSLGGQAYSPLHF
TRBJ1-5 . TRBV5-8 . TGTGCCAGCAGCCTATTTCAGGGGTTCCAGCCCCAGCATTTT CASSLFQGFQPQHF
TRBJ1-1 TRBD1 TRBV25-1 . TGTGCCAGCAGTGTGACAGGGGCCGGTCAACGTACTGAAGCTTTCTTT CASSVTGAGQRTEAFF
TRBJ1-4 . TRBV7-4 . TGTGCCAGCAGCTGCCGGGGTGAAAAACTGTTTTTT CASSCRGEKLFF
TRBJ1-1 TRBD1 TRBV27 . TGTGCCAGCAGGGACAGGGGGGGGACTGAAGCTTTCTTT CASRDRGGTEAFF